The clone carrying this TCR beta chain has just a few counts. Donors contributed one heparinised blood draw apiece, averaging about 116 mL. It was via CD45RO/CCR7/CD25/CD127/CD95/CD27 that CD4+ naive, central memory, regulatory and stem cell-like memory cells were sorted. Expressed TCRB transcripts were sequenced, since all the RNA that had been isolated was reverse transcribed. The assay was immunoSEQ multiplex PCR, and TCRdb's table has in-frame clones only and misses some. The table shows roughly 240,000 clones, with roughly an eighth occurring only once. This entry comes from a study of beta chain features in type 1 diabetes. The germline V gene has CDR1 LNHDA and CDR2 SQIVND (reference sequence). CDR3 length: 14 residues. Between the trimmed V and J ends, which lost 6 bases and 7 bases, there was a span of 15 bases.

This rearrangement joins TRBV19 to TRBJ2-2; tentative D call: TRBD2 (6 bases). Source material: naive CD4+ T cells from blood. This TCR was recovered from a woman in her forties in good health. For the CDR3, the DNA is TGTGCCAGTAGCCTGCACGGGGGTGTCGGGGAGCTGTTTTTT. Its translation is CASSLHGGVGELFF.